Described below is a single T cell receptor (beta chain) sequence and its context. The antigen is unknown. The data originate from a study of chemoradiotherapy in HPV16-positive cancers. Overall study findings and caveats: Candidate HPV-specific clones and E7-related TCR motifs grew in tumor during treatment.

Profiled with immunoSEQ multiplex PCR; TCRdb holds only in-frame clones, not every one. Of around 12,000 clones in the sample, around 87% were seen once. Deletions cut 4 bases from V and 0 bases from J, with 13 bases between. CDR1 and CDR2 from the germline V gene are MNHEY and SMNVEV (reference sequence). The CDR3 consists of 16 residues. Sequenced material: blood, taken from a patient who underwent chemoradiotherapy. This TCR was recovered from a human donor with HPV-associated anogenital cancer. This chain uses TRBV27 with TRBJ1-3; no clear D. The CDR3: CASSSRTVSSGNTIYF. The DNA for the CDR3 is TGTGCCAGCAGTTCTCGGACCGTCAGCTCTGGAAACACCATATATTTT.